The 23 T cell receptor beta chains below all came from one sample that was sequenced in a study of glioma-infiltrating T cells. Amplification of TCR alpha and beta CDR3 regions from RNA used iRepertoire nested multiplex PCR. TCRdb re-derived calls from the multiplex PCR reads in MiXCR, one entry per CDR3 protein. The data hold 300,000 to 450,000 distinct CDR3 sequences, with about 40% observed a single time. Sequencing was carried out using glioma tissue, nonneoplastic brain tissue, or PBMCs (not recorded which). The receptors here all came from a human donor with low-grade glioma or glioblastoma, undergoing nonglioma brain surgery, or in good health (not recorded which).

With respect to this clonotype: A read error may be the cause here, since a much bigger clone is one base away. This chain joins TRBV6-1 and TRBJ2-1; a weak D match, TRBD2 (6 bases). CDR1 and CDR2 from the germline V gene are MNHNS and SASEGT. The CDR3 length is 13 residues. CDR3 nucleotide sequence: TGTGTCAGCAGTCGGAGGGCGCACAATGAGCAGTTCTTC. It translates to CVSSRRAHNEQFF.

The CDR3 here is CASSLPEYNEQYF. The CDR3 region has the DNA TGTGCCAGCTCACTACCGGAGTACAATGAGCAGTACTTC. The chain joins TRBV18 to TRBJ2-7; no clear D. The germline V and J ends were trimmed by 4 bases and 7 bases, with 14 bases remaining between them. The V gene's germline CDR1 is KGHSH and CDR2 LQKENI. There are 13 residues in the CDR3.

This clonotype was seen a handful of times. The gene calls are TRBV7-3 and TRBJ1-5; no reliable D call. This CDR3 is built from 11 residues. Trimming took 3 bases from V and 7 from J, leaving 4 bases between them. Germline lookup yields CDR1 SGHTA and CDR2 FQGTGA. CDR3 in amino acids: CASSFSQPQHF. DNA for the CDR3: TGTGCCAGCAGCTTTTCCCAGCCCCAGCATTTT.

This clonotype showed up many times. The J gene is TRBJ1-2, the V gene TRBV28; possible D gene TRBD1, 5 bases. CDR1 is MDHEN, CDR2 SYDVKM, per germline. The CDR3 is 13 residues long. V was trimmed by 8 bases and J by 4 bases, leaving 14 bases between them. CDR3: CASGAGGIYGYTF. The CDR3 DNA reads as TGTGCCAGCGGGGCAGGAGGGATCTATGGCTACACCTTC.

The rearrangement links TRBV5-6 to TRBJ1-5; D is unresolved. Germline lookup yields CDR1 SGHDT and CDR2 YYEEEE. The ends were cut back, 3 bases at V and 5 bases at J, with 9 bases in the middle. The CDR3 is made up of 13 amino acids. The CDR3 sequence is CASSSDTDQPQHF. Here the CDR3 DNA reads TGTGCCAGCAGCTCAGACACCGATCAGCCCCAGCATTTT.

Remarks on this clonotype: A much larger clone differs by one base, so this may be a read error. The chain combines TRBV6-2 or TRBV6-3 with TRBJ2-3; 10 positions match TRBD2. The CDR3 length is 16 residues. Germline lookup yields CDR1 MNHEY and CDR2 SVGEGT. The CDR3 DNA reads TGTGCCAGGAGTTCCAGGGCTAGCGGGAGTATAGATACGCAGTATTTT. It yields the protein CARSSRASGSIDTQYF.

This clonotype was seen a few times. The chain carries TRBV7-3 and TRBJ1-1; D gene uncertain. V was shortened by 3 bases and J by 3 bases, with 23 bases between the two germline ends. The CDR3 extends over 18 amino acids. Germline values: CDR1 SGHTA, CDR2 FQGTGA. The CDR3 loop reads CASSFKSFAGRRDTEAFF. The DNA of the CDR3 is TGTGCCAGCAGCTTCAAATCCTTCGCTGGCCGTAGGGACACTGAAGCTTTCTTT.

This chain connects TRBV4-1 to TRBJ1-1, with a weak D call TRBD1 (5 bases). The V and J ends lost 1 base and 0 bases respectively, with 9 bases between them. The CDR3 is made up of 15 amino acids. The germline gives CDR1 MGHRA, CDR2 YSYEKL. CDR3 DNA sequence: TGCGCCAGCAGCCAAGGTGGACATTTGAACACTGAAGCTTTCTTT. It translates to CASSQGGHLNTEAFF.

Note on this clonotype: A much larger clone differs from this one at a single base, so this may be a read error. This sequence joins TRBV20-1 and TRBJ1-1; D unclear. CDR1 DFQATT and CDR2 SNEGSKA come from the germline V gene (reference sequence). V was trimmed by 2 bases and J by 0 bases, leaving 10 bases between them. The CDR3 runs to 14 residues. CDR3 in DNA: TGCAGTGCTAGACTTTCTCGGTTGAACACTGAAGCTTTCTTT. Translated: CSARLSRLNTEAFF.

Worth noting for this clonotype: A clone one base away is much larger, so this may be a read error. The V gene is TRBV27, the J gene TRBJ2-7, with TRBD2 matching 14 bases. Germline assignment: CDR1 MNHEY and CDR2 SMNVEV (reference sequence). The CDR3 is 18 amino acids. CDR3: CVSSSSGTSGSVRYEQYF. The CDR3 nucleotides read TGTGTCAGCAGTTCGTCCGGGACTAGCGGGAGTGTTCGCTACGAGCAGTACTTC.

As for this clonotype: This clone may be a read error of a much larger clone one base away. In nucleotides, the CDR3 is TGTGCCAGCGGGACTAGCGGGAATGAGCATTTCTTC. Protein product: CASGTSGNEHFF. The chain links TRBV25-1 to TRBJ2-1, with TRBD2 matching over 13 bases. The CDR3 loop spans 12 amino acids. Germline assignment: CDR1 MGHDK and CDR2 SYGVNS. The variable domain in full, completed from reference TRBV25-1 and TRBJ2-1, reads EADIYQTPRYLVIGTGKKITLECSQTMGHDKMYWYQQDPGMELHLIHYSYGVNSTEKGDLSSESTVSRIRTEHFPLTLESARPSHTSQYLCASGTSGNEHFFGPGTRLTVL.

The chain recombines TRBV7-2 with TRBJ1-1; D is ambiguous. The CDR3 loop spans 16 amino acids. The ends were cut back, 5 bases at V and 6 bases at J, with 22 bases in the middle. CDR1 SGHTA and CDR2 FQGNSA come from the germline V gene. CDR3 nucleotides: TGTGCCAGCAGCCCGAAAGCAGCAGTTCAGGACCCTGAAGCTTTCTTT. This codes for CASSPKAAVQDPEAFF.

This clonotype was recorded a few times. This chain connects TRBV6-6 to TRBJ1-1; possibly TRBD1 for D (6 bases). The V and J ends lost 2 bases and 10 bases respectively, with 14 bases between them. CDR1 MNHNY and CDR2 SVGAGI come from the germline V gene (reference sequence). This CDR3 region has 13 residues. In nucleotides, the CDR3 is TGTGCCAGCAGTTACGTCGGGGGGGCCCGAGCTTTCTTT. It is translated as CASSYVGGARAFF.

Concerning this clonotype itself: The final CDR3 position lacks the conserved phenylalanine or tryptophan, pointing to a likely read error. The chain recombines TRBV5-1 with TRBJ2-7, with a weak D call TRBD1 (6 bases). This CDR3 region has 13 residues. Trimming shortened V by 6 bases and J by 0 bases, and 10 bases separated the two germline ends. The germline V gene has CDR1 SGHRS and CDR2 YFSETQ. The CDR3 protein is CASNGDNSYEQYL. CDR3 nucleotide sequence: TGCGCCAGCAACGGGGACAACTCCTACGAGCAGTACCTC.

This chain connects TRBV18 to TRBJ1-1, with no clear D. The CDR3 is 14 residues long. The germline V gene encodes CDR1 KGHSH and CDR2 LQKENI. The V and J ends lost 5 bases and 2 bases respectively, with 12 bases between them. The CDR3 is CASSGRWGNTEAFF. The DNA of the CDR3 is TGTGCCAGCTCAGGGCGCTGGGGAAACACTGAAGCTTTCTTT.

Many counts were recorded for this clonotype. This chain uses TRBV6-2 or TRBV6-3 with TRBJ1-2; no clear D. Trimming took off 0 bases at V and 4 bases at J, with 9 bases between the two ends. In germline, CDR1 is MNHEY, CDR2 SVGEGT. The CDR3 runs 14 residues. This chain's CDR3 is CASSYSGRLYGYTF. The CDR3 DNA reads as TGTGCCAGCAGTTACTCCGGGAGGCTCTATGGCTACACCTTC.

The chain employs TRBV29-1 and TRBJ2-3, with D uncertain. There are 14 residues in the CDR3. Germline CDR1 and CDR2: SQVTM and ANQGSEA. V lost 1 base and J lost 5, with 13 bases in between. CDR3 in DNA: TGCAGCGTTGAAGGTCTAGTTGCAAGAGATACGCAGTATTTT. Amino acids: CSVEGLVARDTQYF.

The gene calls are TRBV19 and TRBJ2-2; no clear D gene. Trimming took 7 bases from V and 1 from J, leaving 7 bases between them. The CDR3 is 13 residues long. Germline V gives CDR1 LNHDA, CDR2 SQIVND (reference sequence). CDR3 DNA: TGTGCCAGTAAACACTGGAACACCGGGGAGCTGTTTTTT. This sequence encodes CASKHWNTGELFF.

This clonotype has a handful of counts. The chain combines TRBV20-1 with TRBJ2-7; 13 bases line up with TRBD2. The junction had 19 bases not matched to a gene; V was cut back by 2 bases and J by 6 bases. The length of the CDR3 is 19 residues. CDR1 is DFQATT and CDR2 is SNEGSKA in the germline V gene (reference sequence). The CDR3 loop reads CSARRGEGALAGGLGEQYF. CDR3 in DNA: TGCAGTGCTAGACGAGGGGAAGGGGCACTAGCGGGAGGGCTTGGCGAGCAGTACTTC.

The rearrangement joins TRBV28 to TRBJ2-3; 8 bases agree with TRBD1. V dropped 6 bases and J dropped 3; count of bases not matched to a gene: 8. Germline V CDR1 and CDR2: MDHEN, SYDVKM. The CDR3 has 15 amino acids. The chain's CDR3 is CASSPGQGWTDTQYF. The CDR3 nucleotides are TGTGCCAGCAGCCCCGGACAGGGATGGACAGATACGCAGTATTTT.

In DNA form, the CDR3 reads TGCAGCGTTTTGTTCGCCGGGACAGGGGACATTCAGTACTTC. Translated: CSVLFAGTGDIQYF. The chain links TRBV29-1 to TRBJ2-4; 10 bases match TRBD1. This CDR3 spans 14 amino acids. CDR1 and CDR2 from the germline V gene are SQVTM and ANQGSEA. Trimming removed 5 bases from V and 8 bases from J; junction bases left unmatched: 9.

About this clonotype: A read error may account for a junction end that differs from germline. This sequence joins TRBV15 and TRBJ2-1; 9 bases are a match to TRBD2. Per germline, CDR1 LNHNV and CDR2 YYDKDF (reference sequence). The CDR3 length is 18 residues. The CDR3 loop is CATCRDHPRLAEYNEQFF. The CDR3 DNA reads TGTGCCACCTGCAGAGACCACCCAAGACTAGCGGAATACAATGAGCAGTTCTTC.

There are many counts of this clonotype. The chain combines TRBV28 with TRBJ1-4; the D is unclear. V was pared by 5 bases and J by 5 bases, with 12 bases between. The CDR3 has 14 residues. Germline loops: CDR1 MDHEN, CDR2 SYDVKM. Here the CDR3 reads CASSTRTLNEKLFF. In DNA form, the CDR3 reads TGTGCCAGCAGTACAAGGACTTTGAATGAAAAACTGTTTTTT.